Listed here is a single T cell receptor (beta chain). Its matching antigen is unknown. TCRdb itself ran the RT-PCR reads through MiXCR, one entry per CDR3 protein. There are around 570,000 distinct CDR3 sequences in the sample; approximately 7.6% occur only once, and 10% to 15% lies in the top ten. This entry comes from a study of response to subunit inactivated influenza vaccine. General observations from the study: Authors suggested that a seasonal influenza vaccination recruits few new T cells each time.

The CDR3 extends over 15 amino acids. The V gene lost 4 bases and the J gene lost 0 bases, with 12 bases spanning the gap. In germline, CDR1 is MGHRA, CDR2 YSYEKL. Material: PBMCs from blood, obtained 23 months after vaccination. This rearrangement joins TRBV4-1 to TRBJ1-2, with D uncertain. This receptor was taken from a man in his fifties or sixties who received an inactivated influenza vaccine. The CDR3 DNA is TGCGCCAGCAGCCCCTCGGCACACGCTAACTATGGCTACACCTTC. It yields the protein CASSPSAHANYGYTF.